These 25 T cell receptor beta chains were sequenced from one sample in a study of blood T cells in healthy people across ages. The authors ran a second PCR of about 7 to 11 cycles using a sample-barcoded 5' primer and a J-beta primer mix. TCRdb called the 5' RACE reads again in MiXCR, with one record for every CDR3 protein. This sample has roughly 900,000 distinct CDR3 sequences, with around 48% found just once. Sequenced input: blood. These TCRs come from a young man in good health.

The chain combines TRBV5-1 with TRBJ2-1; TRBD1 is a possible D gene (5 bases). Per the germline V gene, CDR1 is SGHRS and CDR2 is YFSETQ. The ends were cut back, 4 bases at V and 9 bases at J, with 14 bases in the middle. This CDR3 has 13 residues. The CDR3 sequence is CASSVGVASEQFF. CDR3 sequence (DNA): TGCGCCAGCAGCGTAGGGGTGGCAAGTGAGCAGTTCTTC.

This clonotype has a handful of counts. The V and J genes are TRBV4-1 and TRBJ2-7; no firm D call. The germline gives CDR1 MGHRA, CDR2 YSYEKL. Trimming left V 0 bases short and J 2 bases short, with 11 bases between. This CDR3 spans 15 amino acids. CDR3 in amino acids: CASSQELRPAYEQYF. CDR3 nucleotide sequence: TGCGCCAGCAGCCAAGAGTTGCGCCCAGCCTACGAGCAGTACTTC.

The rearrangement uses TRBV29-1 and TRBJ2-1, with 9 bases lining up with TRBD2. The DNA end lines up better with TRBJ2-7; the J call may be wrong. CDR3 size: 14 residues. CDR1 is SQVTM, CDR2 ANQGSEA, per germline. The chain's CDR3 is CSETRGGIYNEQYF. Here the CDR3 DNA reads TGCAGCGAGACGCGGGGGGGGATCTACAATGAGCAGTACTTC.

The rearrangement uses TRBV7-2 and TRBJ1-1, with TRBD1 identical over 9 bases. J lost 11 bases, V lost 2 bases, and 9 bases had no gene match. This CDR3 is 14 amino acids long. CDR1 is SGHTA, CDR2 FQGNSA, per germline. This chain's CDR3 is CASSLPGTGILAFF. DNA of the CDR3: TGTGCCAGCAGCTTACCAGGGACAGGGATTTTGGCTTTCTTT.

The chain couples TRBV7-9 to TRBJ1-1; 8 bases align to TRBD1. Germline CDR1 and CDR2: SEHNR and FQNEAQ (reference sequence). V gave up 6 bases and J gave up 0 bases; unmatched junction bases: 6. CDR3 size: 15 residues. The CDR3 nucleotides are TGTGCCAGCAGTCTGACAGGGGCCTTGAACACTGAAGCTTTCTTT. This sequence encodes CASSLTGALNTEAFF.

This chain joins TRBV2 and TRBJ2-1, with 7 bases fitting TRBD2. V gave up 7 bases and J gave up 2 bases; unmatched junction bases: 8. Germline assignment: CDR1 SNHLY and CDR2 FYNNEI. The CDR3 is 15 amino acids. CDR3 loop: CASTLGGTTYNEQFF. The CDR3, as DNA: TGTGCCAGCACCTTGGGAGGGACGACCTACAATGAGCAGTTCTTC.

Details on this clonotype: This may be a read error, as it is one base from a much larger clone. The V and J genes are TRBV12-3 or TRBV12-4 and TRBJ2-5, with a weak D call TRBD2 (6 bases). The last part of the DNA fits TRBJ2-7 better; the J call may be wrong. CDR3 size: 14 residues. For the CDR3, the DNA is TGTGCCAGCAGGCCCCTGGACGGGGGTTACGAGCAGTACTTC. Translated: CASRPLDGGYEQYF.

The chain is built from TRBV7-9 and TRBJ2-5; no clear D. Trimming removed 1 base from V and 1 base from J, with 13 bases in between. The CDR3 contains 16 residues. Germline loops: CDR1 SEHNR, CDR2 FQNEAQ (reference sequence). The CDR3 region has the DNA TGTGCCAGCAGCTTAGGTTCGTTGGTCCTCCAAGAGACCCAGTACTTC. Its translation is CASSLGSLVLQETQYF.

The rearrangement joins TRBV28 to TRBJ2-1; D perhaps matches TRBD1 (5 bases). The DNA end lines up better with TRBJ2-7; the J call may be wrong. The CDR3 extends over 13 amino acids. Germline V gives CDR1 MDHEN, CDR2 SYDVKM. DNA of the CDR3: TGTGCCAGCAGTTCAGGGTCATGGGACGAGCAGTACTTC. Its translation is CASSSGSWDEQYF.

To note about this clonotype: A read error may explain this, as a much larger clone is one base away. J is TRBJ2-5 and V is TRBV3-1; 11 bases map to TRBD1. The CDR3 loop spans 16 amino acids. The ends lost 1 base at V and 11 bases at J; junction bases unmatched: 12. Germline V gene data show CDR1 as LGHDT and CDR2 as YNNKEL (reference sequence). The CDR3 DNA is TGTGCCAGCAGCCAAGCCCGGACAGGGGGCTACAATGAGCAGTACTTC. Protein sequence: CASSQARTGGYNEQYF.

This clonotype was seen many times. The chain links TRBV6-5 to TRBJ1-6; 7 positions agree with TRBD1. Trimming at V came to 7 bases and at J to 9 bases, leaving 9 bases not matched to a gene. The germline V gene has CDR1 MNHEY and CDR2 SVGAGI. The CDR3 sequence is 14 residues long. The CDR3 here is CASTRDSWVSPLHF. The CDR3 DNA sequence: TGTGCCAGCACCCGGGACAGTTGGGTTTCACCCCTCCACTTT.

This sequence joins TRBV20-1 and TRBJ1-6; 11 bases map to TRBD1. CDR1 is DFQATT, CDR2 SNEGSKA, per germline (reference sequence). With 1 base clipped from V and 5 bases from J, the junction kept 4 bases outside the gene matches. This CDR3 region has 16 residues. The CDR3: CSARAGDRGDNSPLHF. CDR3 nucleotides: TGCAGTGCTAGAGCGGGGGACAGGGGGGATAATTCACCCCTCCACTTT.

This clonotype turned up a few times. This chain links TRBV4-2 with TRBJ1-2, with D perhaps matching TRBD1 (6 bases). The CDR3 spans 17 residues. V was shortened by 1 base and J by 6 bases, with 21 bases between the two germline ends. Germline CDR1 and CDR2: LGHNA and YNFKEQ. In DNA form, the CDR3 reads TGTGCCAGCAGCCAAGTCCCTCGAACAGGGAAATTGGATGGCTACACCTTC. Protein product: CASSQVPRTGKLDGYTF.

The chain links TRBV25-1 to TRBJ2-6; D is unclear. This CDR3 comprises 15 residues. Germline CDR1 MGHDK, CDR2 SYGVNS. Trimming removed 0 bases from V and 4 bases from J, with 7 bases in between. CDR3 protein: CASSEYEGGANVLTF. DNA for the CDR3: TGTGCCAGCAGTGAATATGAAGGAGGGGCCAACGTCCTGACTTTC. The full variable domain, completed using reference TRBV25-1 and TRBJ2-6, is EADIYQTPRYLVIGTGKKITLECSQTMGHDKMYWYQQDPGMELHLIHYSYGVNSTEKGDLSSESTVSRIRTEHFPLTLESARPSHTSQYLCASSEYEGGANVLTFGAGSRLTVL.

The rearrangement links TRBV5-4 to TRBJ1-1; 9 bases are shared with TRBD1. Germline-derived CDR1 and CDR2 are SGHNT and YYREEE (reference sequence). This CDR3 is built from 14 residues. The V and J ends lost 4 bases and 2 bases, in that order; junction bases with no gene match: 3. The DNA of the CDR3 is TGTGCCAGCAGCATACAGGGGGCTAACACTGAAGCTTTCTTT. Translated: CASSIQGANTEAFF.

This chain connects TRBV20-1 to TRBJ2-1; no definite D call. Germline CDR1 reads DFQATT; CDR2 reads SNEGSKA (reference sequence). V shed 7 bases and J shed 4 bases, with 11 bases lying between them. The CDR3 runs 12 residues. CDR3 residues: CSGSDKYNEQFF. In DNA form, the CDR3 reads TGCAGTGGCTCCGACAAATACAATGAGCAGTTCTTC.

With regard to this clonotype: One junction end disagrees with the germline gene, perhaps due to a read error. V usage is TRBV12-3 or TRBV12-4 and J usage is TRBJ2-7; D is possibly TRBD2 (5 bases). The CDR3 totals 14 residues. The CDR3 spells CAGSLANIPNEQYF. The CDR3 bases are TGTGCCGGCAGTTTAGCGAATATACCTAACGAGCAGTACTTC.

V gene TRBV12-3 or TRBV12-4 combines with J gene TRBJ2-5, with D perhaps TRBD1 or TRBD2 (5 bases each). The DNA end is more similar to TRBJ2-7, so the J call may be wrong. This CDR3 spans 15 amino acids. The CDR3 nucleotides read TGTGCCAGCACCACCGGGCGGGCAGGGCTGTACGAGCAGTACTTC. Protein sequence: CASTTGRAGLYEQYF.

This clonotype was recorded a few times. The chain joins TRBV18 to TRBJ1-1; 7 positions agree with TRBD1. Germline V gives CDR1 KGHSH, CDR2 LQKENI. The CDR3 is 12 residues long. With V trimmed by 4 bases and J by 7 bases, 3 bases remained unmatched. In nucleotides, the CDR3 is TGTGCCAGCTCACAACAGGGGCGTGAAGCTTTCTTT. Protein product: CASSQQGREAFF.

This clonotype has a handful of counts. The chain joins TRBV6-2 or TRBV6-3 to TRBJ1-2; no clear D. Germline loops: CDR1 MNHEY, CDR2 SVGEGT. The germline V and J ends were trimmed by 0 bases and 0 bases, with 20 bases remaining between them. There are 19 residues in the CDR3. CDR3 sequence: CASSYSNAGRTRANYGYTF. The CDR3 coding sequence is TGTGCCAGCAGTTACTCGAATGCAGGACGAACGAGAGCTAACTATGGCTACACCTTC.

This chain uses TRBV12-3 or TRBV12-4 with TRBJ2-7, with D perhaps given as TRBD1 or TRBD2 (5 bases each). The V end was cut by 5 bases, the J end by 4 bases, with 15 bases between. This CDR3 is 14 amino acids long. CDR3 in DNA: TGTGCCAGCAGTCAGGGCCTGAGGGATTACGAGCAGTACTTC. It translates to CASSQGLRDYEQYF.

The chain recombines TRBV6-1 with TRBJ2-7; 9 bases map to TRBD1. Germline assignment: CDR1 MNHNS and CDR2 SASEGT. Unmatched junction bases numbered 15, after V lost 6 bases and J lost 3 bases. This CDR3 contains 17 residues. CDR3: CASSHGGTGTGNYEQYF. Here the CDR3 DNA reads TGTGCCAGCAGCCACGGTGGAACCGGGACAGGGAACTACGAGCAGTACTTC.

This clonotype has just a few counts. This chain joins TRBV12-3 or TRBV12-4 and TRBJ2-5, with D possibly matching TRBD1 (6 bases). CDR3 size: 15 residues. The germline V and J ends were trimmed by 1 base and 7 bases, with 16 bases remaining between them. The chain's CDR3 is CASSLVRDTPATQYF. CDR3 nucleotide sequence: TGTGCCAGCAGTTTAGTCCGGGACACTCCTGCGACCCAGTACTTC.

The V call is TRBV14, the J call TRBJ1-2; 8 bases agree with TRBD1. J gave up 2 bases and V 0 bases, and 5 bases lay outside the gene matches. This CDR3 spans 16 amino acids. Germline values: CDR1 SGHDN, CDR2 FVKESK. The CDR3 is CASSQDYRGANYGYTF. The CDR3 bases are TGTGCCAGCAGCCAAGATTACAGGGGGGCCAACTATGGCTACACCTTC.

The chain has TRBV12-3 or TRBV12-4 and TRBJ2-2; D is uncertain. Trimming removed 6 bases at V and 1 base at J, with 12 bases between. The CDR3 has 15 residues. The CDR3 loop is CASSPESRNTGELFF. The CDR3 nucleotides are TGTGCCAGCAGCCCTGAAAGTCGGAACACCGGGGAGCTGTTTTTT.